This TCR beta chain originates from a study of cytomegalovirus exposure and HLA in healthy donors. PCR primers comprised 60 Vbeta and 13 Jbeta primers. Sequencing used immunoSEQ multiplex PCR; TCRdb keeps in-frame clones, though not all of them. The table shows about 160,000 clones, with 70% to 80% occurring only once. Study-wide results and limits: Later analysis identified a missense DCLRE1C variant that was linked to TCR beta V- and J-gene trimming. A later analysis linked 16,951 TCR beta sequences to HLA alleles at 0.05 false discovery rate.

About this clone itself: No antigen is known for it.

The V end was cut by 4 bases, the J end by 5 bases, with 24 bases between. CDR3 length: 17 residues. Germline lookup yields CDR1 SGHRS and CDR2 YFSETQ. The genes are TRBV5-1 and TRBJ2-5; D may be TRBD1 (6 bases). The source of this sequence is a woman in her 50s in good health and CMV-seronegative. Sequencing was done on a sample of PBMCs. CDR3 sequence reads: CASSLSPPTGGGETQYF. The CDR3 region has the DNA TGCGCCAGCAGCCTATCCCCCCCGACAGGCGGAGGCGAGACCCAGTACTTC.